This T cell receptor beta chain was observed in a study of human T cells and chemical hapten exposure. Study details: Patients' scalps got diphenylcyclopropenone weekly throughout the approximately 25-week study. Patches with 0.01% DPC went on the upper back, and the tests were read at 6 days.

TCRdb re-called the RACE reads through MiXCR, storing one row per CDR3 protein. Of 300,000 to 450,000 distinct CDR3 sequences in the sample, approximately 4.4% are singletons; the top ten hold approximately 2.3%. The CDR3 has 13 amino acids. Germline CDR1 LGHNA, CDR2 YSLEER. V was shortened by 8 bases and J by 0 bases, with 11 bases between the two germline ends. Time point specified: patch test 1, 2 weeks after DPC sensitization. The treatment here: therapeutic diphenylcyclopropenone sensitization with weekly scalp DPC. This clonotype was picked up a small number of times. The TCR was taken from a woman between 45 and 65 years old with alopecia areata. Some clones in this sample may be carry-over from other donors' samples. The V and J genes are TRBV4-3 and TRBJ2-7; possible D gene TRBD1, 6 bases. The material was whole blood, obtained in connection with sensitization to the hapten diphenylcyclopropenone (DPC). The CDR3, as DNA: TGCGCCAGCGCCCGGGACATCTCCTACGAGCAGTACTTC. Translated, it gives CASARDISYEQYF.